The T cell receptor (beta chain) under discussion was sequenced for a study of CD4 and CD8 cells across lung adenocarcinoma regions. Localized lung adenocarcinoma, a non-small cell lung cancer, affected the donors. TCRdb used MiXCR to reprocess the PCR reads, holding one entry per CDR3 protein. This table has some 16,000 distinct CDR3 sequences, over 50% appearing once. Of note for this clonotype: The junction departs from germline at one end; a sequencing error may be responsible.

Germline CDR1 is MNHNS and CDR2 is SASEGT. The CDR3 spans 16 residues. The sequence was collected from a female donor with lung adenocarcinoma. The CD4 and CD8 labels of this study may be unreliable. Material for sequencing was CD8+ T cells from the center of a lung tumor. This chain uses TRBV6-1 with TRBJ2-3, with 7 bases fitting TRBD1. The CDR3 loop is CASSVRGLRATDTQYF. CDR3 DNA: TGTGCCAGCAGCGTTAGGGGGCTCCGAGCCACAGATACTCAGTATTTT.